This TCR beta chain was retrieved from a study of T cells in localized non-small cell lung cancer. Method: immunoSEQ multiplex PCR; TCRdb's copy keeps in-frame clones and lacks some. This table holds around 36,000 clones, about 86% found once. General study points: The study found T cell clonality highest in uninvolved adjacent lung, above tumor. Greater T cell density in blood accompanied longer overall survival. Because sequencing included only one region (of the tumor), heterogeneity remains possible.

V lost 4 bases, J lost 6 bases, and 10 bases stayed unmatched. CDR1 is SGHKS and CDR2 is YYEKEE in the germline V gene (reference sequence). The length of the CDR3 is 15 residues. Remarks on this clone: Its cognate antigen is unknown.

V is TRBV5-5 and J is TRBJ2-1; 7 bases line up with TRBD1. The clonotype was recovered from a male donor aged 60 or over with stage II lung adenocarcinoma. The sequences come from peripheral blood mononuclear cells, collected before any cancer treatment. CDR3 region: CASSPTGKLSNEQFF. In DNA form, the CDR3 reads TGTGCCAGCAGCCCGACAGGGAAGTTAAGCAATGAGCAGTTCTTC.